Below, 2 T cell receptor beta chains from the same sample are listed, as sequenced in a study of OX40 agonist ivuxolimab in advanced cancers. Profiling relied on immunoSEQ multiplex PCR, and the TCRdb table lists in-frame clones only, not all of them. The sample yields about 23,000 clones, about 77% seen once. Sequences were derived from CD4+ or CD8+ T cells sorted from blood, sampled in a trial of the OX40 agonist ivuxolimab. The receptors shown here come from an adult with an advanced solid tumor such as melanoma, head and neck, liver or kidney cancer.

This chain links TRBV11-2 with TRBJ2-7, with 7 bases aligning to TRBD2. The length of the CDR3 is 14 residues. Germline V lookup: CDR1 SGHAT, CDR2 FQNNGV. The ends lost 0 bases at V and 7 bases at J; junction bases unmatched: 6. This CDR3 is CASSLDRNSGEQYF. For the CDR3, the DNA is TGTGCCAGCAGCTTAGATCGGAATAGCGGGGAGCAGTACTTC.

This chain connects TRBV30 to TRBJ2-3; D not certain. The CDR3 runs to 14 residues. V shed 0 bases and J shed 6 bases, with 13 bases lying between them. Germline V gene lookup returns CDR1 GTSNPN and CDR2 SVGIG (reference sequence). CDR3 sequence: CAWSVGLPADTQYF. CDR3 DNA: TGTGCCTGGAGTGTAGGGCTCCCAGCGGATACGCAGTATTTT.